What follows are 20 T cell receptor beta chains derived from one specimen sequenced in a study of CD8+ T cells in alopecia areata. Extraction and reverse transcription of RNA yielded cDNA as the sequencing template. The repertoire was sequenced with immunoSEQ multiplex PCR; TCRdb's copy has only in-frame clones and lacks some. The table records roughly 150,000 clones, approximately 53% of them present only once. Here the sequenced sample was CD8+ T cells sorted from blood, taken at week 0. These receptors were taken from a human donor with alopecia areata.

The genes are TRBV11-2 and TRBJ2-3; D is unclear. With 0 bases removed from V and 5 bases from J, the gap between germline ends came to 9 bases. Germline V CDR1 and CDR2: SGHAT, FQNNGV. This CDR3 spans 14 amino acids. In nucleotides, the CDR3 is TGTGCCAGCAGCTTAGATAGAAGTAAAGATACGCAGTATTTT. As protein: CASSLDRSKDTQYF.

V is TRBV10-3 and J is TRBJ1-1, with a tentative D call TRBD1 (5 bases). Germline lookup yields CDR1 ENHRY and CDR2 SYGVKD. The V gene lost 4 bases and the J gene lost 7 bases, with 13 bases spanning the gap. CDR3 length equals 13 residues. The CDR3 region has the DNA TGTGCCATCAGTGGGGCGGCTGGGGGTGAAGCTTTCTTT. Encoded protein: CAISGAAGGEAFF.

The V call is TRBV5-1, the J call TRBJ1-1; D remains ambiguous. The V gene lost 0 bases and the J gene lost 4 bases, with 13 bases spanning the gap. Germline V lookup: CDR1 SGHRS, CDR2 YFSETQ. This CDR3 has 15 amino acids. CDR3 loop: CASSLGGAVSTEAFF. Written as DNA, the CDR3 is TGCGCCAGCAGCTTGGGGGGAGCCGTGAGCACTGAAGCTTTCTTT.

The chain recombines TRBV29-1 with TRBJ2-1; D may be TRBD2 (5 bases). This CDR3 has 16 amino acids. Germline V gene data show CDR1 as SQVTM and CDR2 as ANQGSEA. Trimming took off 1 base at V and 8 bases at J, with 21 bases between the two ends. The CDR3 protein is CSVEVPTMGSEYEQFF. The CDR3 DNA is TGCAGCGTTGAAGTCCCTACAATGGGGAGTGAGTATGAGCAGTTCTTC.

In its sample, this clone was seen once. The V gene is TRBV2, the J gene TRBJ2-2; TRBD1 matches 9 bases. The CDR3 covers 17 residues. Looked up from germline, CDR1 is SNHLY and CDR2 is FYNNEI. V shed 8 bases, J shed 0 bases, and the junction held 10 bases outside the gene matches. For the CDR3, the DNA is TGTGCCAGCCGGGACAGGGTTTTTCTGACGAACACCGGGGAGCTGTTTTTT. This codes for CASRDRVFLTNTGELFF. The full variable domain, its missing parts supplied by reference TRBV2 and TRBJ2-2, is EPEVTQTPSHQVTQMGQEVILRCVPISNHLYFYWYRQILGQKVEFLVSFYNNEISEKSEIFDDQFSVERPDGSNFTLKIRSTKLEDSAMYFCASRDRVFLTNTGELFFGEGSRLTVL.

The chain carries TRBV7-6 and TRBJ2-5, with D hard to call. CDR3 length equals 17 residues. V was clipped by 2 bases and J by 5 bases, with 21 bases between them. Per the germline V gene, CDR1 is SGHVS and CDR2 is FNYEAQ. The CDR3 DNA sequence: TGTGCCAGCAGCTTAAGTTTGGGCCTGAACGTCCAGGAGACCCAGTACTTC. Translating it yields CASSLSLGLNVQETQYF.

This clone showed up just a few times. This chain's CDR3 is CASYRGPEQYF. CDR3 coding DNA: TGTGCCAGCTACAGGGGGCCCGAGCAGTACTTC. V usage is TRBV6-6 and J usage is TRBJ2-7, with 9 bases lining up with TRBD1. CDR1 and CDR2 from the germline V gene are MNHNY and SVGAGI (reference sequence). The length of the CDR3 is 11 residues. After removal of 8 bases from V and 6 bases from J, the junction contained 2 bases not matched to a gene.

A few counts support this clone. Different DNA sequences within this sample yield the same CDR3. The gene calls are TRBV4-3 and TRBJ1-2; D gene unclear. Germline CDR1 reads LGHNA; CDR2 reads YSLEER. V was pared by 0 bases and J by 4 bases, with 9 bases between. The CDR3 has 14 amino acids. In DNA form, the CDR3 reads TGCGCCAGCAGCCAAGATCAAGGGTCCTATGGCTACACCTTC. Translation gives CASSQDQGSYGYTF.

The CDR3 protein is CASSSSGFSGYTF. The CDR3 coding sequence is TGCGCCAGCAGTTCGTCGGGTTTCAGTGGCTACACCTTC. The rearrangement uses TRBV4-1 and TRBJ1-2, with D hard to call. Germline V gene data show CDR1 as MGHRA and CDR2 as YSYEKL. This CDR3 has 13 amino acids. Trimming pared 6 bases from V and 7 bases from J, leaving 15 bases between.

The CDR3 loop is CASSPDGGGELFF. CDR3 nucleotides: TGTGCCAGCTCACCGGACGGTGGCGGGGAGCTGTTTTTT. The chain combines TRBV18 with TRBJ2-2, with D uncertain. The CDR3 is 13 amino acids. Germline values: CDR1 KGHSH, CDR2 LQKENI. Trimming pared 3 bases from V and 7 bases from J, leaving 9 bases between.

The chain recombines TRBV29-1 with TRBJ2-3; D gene ambiguous. Trimming pared 5 bases from V and 4 bases from J, leaving 10 bases between. The CDR3 has 12 amino acids. Germline-derived CDR1 and CDR2 are SQVTM and ANQGSEA. The CDR3 protein is CSVPSTSDTQYF. The CDR3 DNA reads as TGCAGCGTTCCTTCCACCTCAGATACGCAGTATTTT.

This CDR3 is CASSQEIHSLSYTF. DNA of the CDR3: TGCGCCAGCAGCCAAGAAATCCATTCCCTAAGCTACACCTTC. The V call is TRBV4-3, the J call TRBJ1-2; D gene ambiguous. CDR1 is LGHNA and CDR2 is YSLEER in the germline V gene. V lost 0 bases, J lost 9 bases, and 14 bases lay in between. This CDR3 is 14 amino acids long.

The CDR3 region is CASSATGVGQPQHF. The CDR3 DNA sequence: TGTGCCAGCAGCGCGACAGGGGTAGGTCAGCCCCAGCATTTT. The rearrangement links TRBV9 to TRBJ1-5; 8 positions agree with TRBD1. J lost 6 bases, V lost 3 bases, and 5 bases had no gene match. The CDR3 contains 14 residues. Germline V gene sequence: CDR1 SGDLS, CDR2 YYNGEE.

This clone was seen a few times. The V and J genes are TRBV4-1 and TRBJ1-2, with D tentatively TRBD1 (6 bases). The CDR3 totals 15 residues. Trimming removed 4 bases at V and 0 bases at J, with 12 bases between. The germline gives CDR1 MGHRA, CDR2 YSYEKL. The CDR3 loop is CASSLGGTANYGYTF. CDR3 DNA sequence: TGCGCCAGCAGCCTAGGGGGAACAGCTAACTATGGCTACACCTTC.

The chain uses TRBV6-5 and TRBJ1-2; D remains ambiguous. Germline V gene data show CDR1 as MNHEY and CDR2 as SVGAGI. CDR3 length equals 13 residues. V was pared by 7 bases and J by 6 bases, with 15 bases between. This CDR3 reads CASISGRGDGYTF. Here the CDR3 DNA reads TGTGCCAGCATCTCGGGCCGTGGGGATGGCTACACCTTC.

This chain connects TRBV29-1 to TRBJ2-3; 7 bases align to TRBD2. The V gene's germline CDR1 is SQVTM and CDR2 ANQGSEA. J was trimmed by 3 bases and V by 3 bases; bases with no gene match: 9. The CDR3 covers 15 residues. The CDR3 coding sequence is TGCAGCGTTGAGCACGCTAGCGGTGTTACAGATACGCAGTATTTT. As protein: CSVEHASGVTDTQYF.

The chain joins TRBV11-2 to TRBJ2-7; tentatively, D is TRBD1 or TRBD2 (7 bases each). Germline V CDR1 and CDR2: SGHAT, FQNNGV. The CDR3 has 13 amino acids. V was cut by 5 bases and J by 6 bases, with 14 bases left in between. The CDR3 DNA follows: TGTGCCAGCAGCCCAGGGGGGGTTAGCGAGCAGTACTTC. It encodes CASSPGGVSEQYF. Supplemented by reference TRBV11-2 and TRBJ2-7, the full variable domain reads EAGVAQSPRYKIIEKRQSVAFWCNPISGHATLYWYQQILGQGPKLLIQFQNNGVVDDSQLPKDRFSAERLKGVDSTLKIQPAKLEDSAVYLCASSPGGVSEQYFGPGTRLTVT.

The chain combines TRBV7-2 with TRBJ1-2, with 9 bases aligning to TRBD1. The length of the CDR3 is 16 residues. After removal of 0 bases from V and 4 bases from J, the junction contained 6 bases not matched to a gene. Germline lookup yields CDR1 SGHTA and CDR2 FQGNSA. CDR3 protein: CASSLAPGQGGYGYTF. The CDR3 DNA follows: TGTGCCAGCAGCTTAGCACCGGGACAGGGAGGCTATGGCTACACCTTC.

V usage is TRBV10-2 and J usage is TRBJ2-5; tentatively, D is TRBD2 (6 bases). The CDR3 contains 14 residues. Per germline, CDR1 WSHSY and CDR2 SAAADI. Trimming pared 8 bases from V and 1 base from J, leaving 14 bases between. This CDR3 is CASGDWDSQETQYF. The DNA of the CDR3 is TGCGCCAGCGGGGATTGGGACTCCCAAGAGACCCAGTACTTC.

V usage is TRBV5-1 and J usage is TRBJ2-7; D perhaps matches TRBD1 (6 bases). Germline CDR1 SGHRS, CDR2 YFSETQ. The CDR3 is 15 residues long. The germline V and J ends were trimmed by 2 bases and 0 bases, with 12 bases remaining between them. CDR3 in DNA: TGCGCCAGCAGCTTCTTCAGGGGTCCCTCCTACGAGCAGTACTTC. Residues: CASSFFRGPSYEQYF.